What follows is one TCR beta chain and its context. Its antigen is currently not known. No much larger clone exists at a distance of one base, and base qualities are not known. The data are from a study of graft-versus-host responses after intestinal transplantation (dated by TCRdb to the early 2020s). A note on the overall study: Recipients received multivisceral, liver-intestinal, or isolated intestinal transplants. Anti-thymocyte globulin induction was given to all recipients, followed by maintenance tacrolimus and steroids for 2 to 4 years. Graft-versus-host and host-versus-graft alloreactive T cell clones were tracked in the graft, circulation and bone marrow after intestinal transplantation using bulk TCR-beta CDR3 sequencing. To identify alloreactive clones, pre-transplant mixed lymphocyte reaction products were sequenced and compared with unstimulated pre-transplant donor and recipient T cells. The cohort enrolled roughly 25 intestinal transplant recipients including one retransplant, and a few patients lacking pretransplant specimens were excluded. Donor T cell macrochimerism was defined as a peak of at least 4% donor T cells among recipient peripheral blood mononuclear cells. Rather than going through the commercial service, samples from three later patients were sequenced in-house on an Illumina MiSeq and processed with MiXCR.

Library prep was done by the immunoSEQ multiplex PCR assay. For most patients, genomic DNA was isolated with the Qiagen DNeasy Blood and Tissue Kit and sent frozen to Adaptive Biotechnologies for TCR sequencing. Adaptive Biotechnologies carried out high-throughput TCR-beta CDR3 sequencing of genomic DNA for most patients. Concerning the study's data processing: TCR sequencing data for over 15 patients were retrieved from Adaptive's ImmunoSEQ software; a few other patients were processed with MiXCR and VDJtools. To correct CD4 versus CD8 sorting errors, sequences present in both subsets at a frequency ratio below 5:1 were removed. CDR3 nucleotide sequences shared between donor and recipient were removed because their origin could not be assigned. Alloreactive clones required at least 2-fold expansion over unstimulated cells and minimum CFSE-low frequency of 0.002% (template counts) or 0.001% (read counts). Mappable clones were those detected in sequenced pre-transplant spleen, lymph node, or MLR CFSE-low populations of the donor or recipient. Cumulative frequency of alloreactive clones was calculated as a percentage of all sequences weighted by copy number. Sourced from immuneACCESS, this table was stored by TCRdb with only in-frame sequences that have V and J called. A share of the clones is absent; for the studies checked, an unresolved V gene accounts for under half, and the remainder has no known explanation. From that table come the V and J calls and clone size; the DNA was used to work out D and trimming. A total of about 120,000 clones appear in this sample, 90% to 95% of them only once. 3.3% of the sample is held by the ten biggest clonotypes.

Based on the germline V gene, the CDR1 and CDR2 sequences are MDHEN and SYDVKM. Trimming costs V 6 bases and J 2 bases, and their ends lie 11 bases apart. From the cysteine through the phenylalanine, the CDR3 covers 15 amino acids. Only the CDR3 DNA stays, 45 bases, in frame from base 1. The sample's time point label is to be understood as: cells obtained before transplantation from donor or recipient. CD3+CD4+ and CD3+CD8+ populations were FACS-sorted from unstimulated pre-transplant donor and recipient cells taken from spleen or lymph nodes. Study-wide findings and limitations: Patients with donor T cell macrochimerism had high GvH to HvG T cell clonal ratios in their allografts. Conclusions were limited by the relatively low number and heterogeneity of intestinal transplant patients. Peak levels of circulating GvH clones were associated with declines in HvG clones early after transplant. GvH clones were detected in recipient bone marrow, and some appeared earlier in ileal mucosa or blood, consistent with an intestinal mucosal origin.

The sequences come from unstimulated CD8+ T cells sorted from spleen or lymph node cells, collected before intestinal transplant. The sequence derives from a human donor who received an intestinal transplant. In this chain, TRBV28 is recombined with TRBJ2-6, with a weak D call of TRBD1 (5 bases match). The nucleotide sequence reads TGTGCCAGCAGCCCAGGGCTCCCTGGGGCCAACGTCCTGACTTTC. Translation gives CASSPGLPGANVLTF.